These 30 T cell receptor beta chains share one sample of origin, sequenced in a study of cytomegalovirus exposure and HLA in healthy donors. Amplification used 60 Vbeta primers and 13 Jbeta primers. Assay: immunoSEQ multiplex PCR; the TCRdb copy retains only in-frame clones and omits some. The sample lists under 200,000 clones, around 75% occurring once. The source material was PBMCs. These TCRs come from a woman between 25 and 40 years old in good health and CMV-seronegative.

The chain employs TRBV6-1 and TRBJ1-2, with D possibly TRBD1 on 6 matching bases. CDR1 and CDR2 from the germline V gene are MNHNS and SASEGT. The length of the CDR3 is 14 residues. Trimming pared 2 bases from V and 3 bases from J, leaving 10 bases between. As DNA, the CDR3 is TGTGCCAGCAGTGAACCTCAGGGGTACTATGGCTACACCTTC. Amino acids: CASSEPQGYYGYTF.

The chain couples TRBV2 to TRBJ2-3; D is uncertain. Trimming stripped 7 bases from V and 5 bases from J, with 10 bases between. The CDR3 extends over 12 amino acids. CDR1 and CDR2 (germline): SNHLY, FYNNEI. CDR3 nucleotide sequence: TGTGCCAGCACTTTTTCGGTAGATACGCAGTATTTT. Amino acid sequence: CASTFSVDTQYF.

This clone was seen a handful of times. The chain uses TRBV7-9 and TRBJ1-2, with 11 bases that match TRBD1. The CDR3 sequence is 14 residues long. CDR1 is SEHNR and CDR2 is FQNEAQ in the germline V gene (reference sequence). The J segment lost 4 bases and the V segment lost 7 bases, leaving 5 bases of the junction unmatched. CDR3 nucleotide sequence: TGTGCCAGCACCAGGGACAGGGGGGGCTATGGCTACACCTTC. It codes for CASTRDRGGYGYTF.

The chain joins TRBV7-8 to TRBJ2-3; D possibly corresponds to TRBD2 (5 bases). V lost 0 bases to trimming and J lost 0 bases, with 10 bases between them. CDR1 and CDR2 from the germline V gene are SGHVS and FQNEAQ. The CDR3 has 16 amino acids. CDR3 sequence: CASSLASGGSTDTQYF. CDR3 nucleotide sequence: TGTGCCAGCAGCTTAGCCTCGGGCGGGAGCACAGATACGCAGTATTTT.

CDR3 in DNA: TGTGCCAGCAGTGCCCTTGGGGGGGGCGCAAGCTATGGCTACACCTTC. Translated, it gives CASSALGGGASYGYTF. The chain recombines TRBV9 with TRBJ1-2, with TRBD1 as a possible D gene (6 bases). V was pared by 5 bases and J by 4 bases, with 21 bases between. Germline values: CDR1 SGDLS, CDR2 YYNGEE. This CDR3 region has 16 residues. Drawing the rest from reference TRBV9 and TRBJ1-2, the complete variable domain is DSGVTQTPKHLITATGQRVTLRCSPRSGDLSVYWYQQSLDQGLQFLIQYYNGEERAKGNILERFSAQQFPDLHSELNLSSLELGDSALYFCASSALGGGASYGYTFGSGTRLTVV.

The chain couples TRBV5-1 to TRBJ1-2; 12 bases map to TRBD1. Germline assignment: CDR1 SGHRS and CDR2 YFSETQ. After removal of 3 bases from V and 4 bases from J, the junction contained 4 bases not matched to a gene. This CDR3 is built from 15 residues. The chain's CDR3 is CASSSGTGGGYGYTF. The CDR3 nucleotides are TGCGCCAGCAGCTCAGGGACAGGGGGCGGCTATGGCTACACCTTC.

The CDR3 reads CASSSASRGSPLHF. DNA of the CDR3: TGCGCCAGCAGCTCAGCCTCCAGAGGCTCACCCCTCCACTTT. This chain links TRBV5-1 with TRBJ1-6; no clear D. In germline, CDR1 is SGHRS, CDR2 YFSETQ. Trimming left V 3 bases short and J 10 bases short, with 14 bases between. There are 14 residues in the CDR3.

The chain carries TRBV7-6 and TRBJ1-2; the match to TRBD1 covers 7 bases. In germline, CDR1 is SGHVS, CDR2 FNYEAQ. CDR3 length equals 13 residues. V was pared by 3 bases and J by 8 bases, with 6 bases of the junction left unmatched. CDR3 residues: CASSLAGGRGYTF. CDR3 nucleotide sequence: TGTGCCAGCAGCTTGGCAGGGGGAAGGGGCTACACCTTC. Variable domain in full (rest from reference TRBV7-6 and TRBJ1-2): GAGVSQSPRYKVTKRGQDVALRCDPISGHVSLYWYRQALGQGPEFLTYFNYEAQQDKSGLPNDRFSAERPEGSISTLTIQRTEQRDSAMYRCASSLAGGRGYTFGSGTRLTVV.

This chain links TRBV9 with TRBJ2-5; weak D call: TRBD2 (5 bases). CDR1 is SGDLS and CDR2 is YYNGEE in the germline V gene. V lost 0 bases, J lost 1 base, and 7 bases lay in between. This CDR3 region has 14 residues. The CDR3 region has the DNA TGTGCCAGCAGCGTAGGTAGCGCCCAAGAGACCCAGTACTTC. Translation gives CASSVGSAQETQYF.

In DNA form, the CDR3 reads TGTGCCAGCAGTTTATCCCGACAGAGCGGGGAGCTGTTTTTT. Amino acids: CASSLSRQSGELFF. This chain uses TRBV27 with TRBJ2-2; D possibly corresponds to TRBD1 (5 bases). With 0 bases removed from V and 7 bases from J, the gap between germline ends came to 9 bases. The CDR3 is made up of 14 amino acids. Germline values: CDR1 MNHEY, CDR2 SMNVEV (reference sequence).

This chain connects TRBV9 to TRBJ1-1, with no clear D. Germline V gene sequence: CDR1 SGDLS, CDR2 YYNGEE. This CDR3 comprises 15 residues. V was shortened by 0 bases and J by 1 base, with 10 bases between the two germline ends. The CDR3 sequence: CASSVALGGNTEAFF. The CDR3 bases are TGTGCCAGCAGCGTAGCTTTGGGAGGGAACACTGAAGCTTTCTTT.

The gene calls are TRBV7-9 and TRBJ2-3; 11 bases line up with TRBD2. The CDR3 length is 18 residues. The V and J ends lost 4 bases and 5 bases, in that order; junction bases with no gene match: 14. Germline V gene lookup returns CDR1 SEHNR and CDR2 FQNEAQ (reference sequence). CDR3 nucleotides: TGTGCCAGCAGCTCCGAAAGGATTAGCGGGAGGGTCGGAGATACGCAGTATTTT. It codes for CASSSERISGRVGDTQYF. Full variable domain (rest looked up from reference TRBV7-9 and TRBJ2-3): DTGVSQNPRHKITKRGQNVTFRCDPISEHNRLYWYRQTLGQGPEFLTYFQNEAQLEKSRLLSDRFSAERPKGSFSTLEIQRTEQGDSAMYLCASSSERISGRVGDTQYFGPGTRLTVL.

A note on this clone: One end of the junction varies from germline; a read error may be responsible. V usage is TRBV9 and J usage is TRBJ1-1; 9 bases line up with TRBD1. The CDR3 is made up of 14 amino acids. Germline assignment: CDR1 SGDLS and CDR2 YYNGEE. This CDR3 reads CASSVGTGNAEAFF. CDR3 nucleotide sequence: TGTGCCAGCAGCGTCGGGACAGGGAACGCTGAAGCTTTCTTT.

The chain couples TRBV6-6 to TRBJ2-2, with 11 bases aligning to TRBD2. The CDR3 is made up of 15 amino acids. Losses at the gene ends were 6 bases for V and 1 base for J; bases not matched to a gene: 1. CDR1 and CDR2 from the germline V gene are MNHNY and SVGAGI (reference sequence). The CDR3 sequence: CASRTSGGNTGELFF. CDR3 nucleotides: TGTGCCAGCAGAACTAGCGGGGGGAACACCGGGGAGCTGTTTTTT.

This clone appeared once. V usage is TRBV11-2 and J usage is TRBJ2-3; 9 bases align to TRBD1. The ends lost 5 bases at V and 5 bases at J; junction bases unmatched: 8. Per the germline V gene, CDR1 is SGHAT and CDR2 is FQNNGV. CDR3 size: 15 residues. In DNA, the CDR3 is TGTGCCAGCAGCCCAATACAGGGGGCCGGAGATACGCAGTATTTT. Its protein product is CASSPIQGAGDTQYF.

The chain has TRBV9 and TRBJ2-1, with 8 bases fitting TRBD1. The junction had 18 bases not matched to a gene; V was cut back by 4 bases and J by 0 bases. Germline-derived CDR1 and CDR2 are SGDLS and YYNGEE. The CDR3 is made up of 20 amino acids. The CDR3 reads CASSPGQGLGALGSYNEQFF. The CDR3 DNA is TGTGCCAGCAGCCCCGGACAGGGATTGGGAGCTCTGGGCTCCTACAATGAGCAGTTCTTC. The variable domain in full, completed from reference TRBV9 and TRBJ2-1, reads DSGVTQTPKHLITATGQRVTLRCSPRSGDLSVYWYQQSLDQGLQFLIQYYNGEERAKGNILERFSAQQFPDLHSELNLSSLELGDSALYFCASSPGQGLGALGSYNEQFFGPGTRLTVL.

The chain uses TRBV11-2 and TRBJ2-2; possible D gene TRBD2, 5 bases. Trimming removed 5 bases from V and 7 bases from J, with 11 bases in between. There are 13 residues in the CDR3. Per germline, CDR1 SGHAT and CDR2 FQNNGV. CDR3 sequence: CASSPYGGGELFF. CDR3 sequence (DNA): TGTGCCAGCAGCCCTTATGGAGGCGGGGAGCTGTTTTTT.

This clone turned up a few times. V usage is TRBV7-6 and J usage is TRBJ2-7; 10 bases are a match to TRBD2. Germline assignment: CDR1 SGHVS and CDR2 FNYEAQ. The ends lost 1 base at V and 6 bases at J; junction bases unmatched: 6. The CDR3 is 15 amino acids. Here the CDR3 DNA reads TGTGCCAGCAGCTTAGGGTCTAGCGGGGGAGGCGAGCAGTACTTC. It is translated as CASSLGSSGGGEQYF.

This chain joins TRBV18 and TRBJ2-1; 13 nucleotides match TRBD2. Per germline, CDR1 KGHSH and CDR2 LQKENI. CDR3 size: 15 residues. With 5 bases clipped from V and 7 bases from J, the junction kept 5 bases outside the gene matches. CDR3 loop: CASSSLAGGPNEQFF. DNA of the CDR3: TGTGCCAGCTCATCACTAGCGGGAGGGCCAAATGAGCAGTTCTTC.

This clone was seen only a few times. The rearrangement links TRBV7-8 to TRBJ1-6; D unresolved. Per the germline V gene, CDR1 is SGHVS and CDR2 is FQNEAQ. V was clipped by 2 bases and J by 7 bases, with 12 bases between them. The CDR3 covers 15 residues. As DNA, the CDR3 is TGTGCCAGCAGCTTATACCAGGTCTGGAATTCACCCCTCCACTTT. It is translated as CASSLYQVWNSPLHF. Full variable domain (outside the CDR3, taken from reference TRBV7-8 and TRBJ1-6): GAGVSQSPRYKVAKRGQDVALRCDPISGHVSLFWYQQALGQGPEFLTYFQNEAQLDKSGLPSDRFFAERPEGSVSTLKIQRTQQEDSAVYLCASSLYQVWNSPLHFGNGTRLTVT.

The V and J genes are TRBV28 and TRBJ2-7, with unresolved D. Germline CDR1 MDHEN, CDR2 SYDVKM. CDR3 length: 11 residues. V was cut by 5 bases and J by 5 bases, with 7 bases left in between. This CDR3 reads CASSDLNEQYF. The CDR3 bases are TGTGCCAGCAGTGACTTGAACGAGCAGTACTTC.

The chain is built from TRBV7-3 and TRBJ1-1; possible D gene TRBD1, 5 bases. V lost 6 bases to trimming and J lost 0 bases, with 11 bases between them. Germline assignment: CDR1 SGHTA and CDR2 FQGTGA. This CDR3 comprises 14 residues. The CDR3 region has the DNA TGTGCCAGCAGAGAAGGGGCATTGAACACTGAAGCTTTCTTT. Translation gives CASREGALNTEAFF.

This rearrangement joins TRBV5-6 to TRBJ1-1, with TRBD1 matching 11 bases. CDR3 size: 15 residues. V trimming: 4 bases; J trimming: 4 bases; junction bases outside the gene matches: 6. Germline CDR1 reads SGHDT; CDR2 reads YYEEEE. Written as DNA, the CDR3 is TGTGCCAGCAGCGTCGTCGGGACAGGGGGCACTGAAGCTTTCTTT. Protein: CASSVVGTGGTEAFF.

Here the CDR3 DNA reads TGTGCCAGCAGTTTAGGCTGGTCGGGGGGCGCGTCATACGAGCAGTACTTC. Amino acids: CASSLGWSGGASYEQYF. The chain uses TRBV28 and TRBJ2-7; TRBD2 is a possible D gene (7 bases). The ends were cut back, 2 bases at V and 4 bases at J, with 21 bases in the middle. The CDR3 sequence is 17 residues long. Per germline, CDR1 MDHEN and CDR2 SYDVKM.

The V gene is TRBV21-1, the J gene TRBJ1-5; the table's D call, TRBD1, was not checked against the DNA. TRBV21-1 is shown as a pseudogene. This CDR3 region has 15 residues. CDR3 amino acids: CASSKTTGHYQPQHF. The CDR3 bases are TGTGCCAGCAGCAAAACGACAGGGCATTATCAGCCCCAGCATTTT.

This clone appeared a single time. This sequence joins TRBV7-2 and TRBJ2-1; tentatively, D is TRBD1 (5 bases). CDR1 and CDR2 from the germline V gene are SGHTA and FQGNSA. Trimming took off 0 bases at V and 8 bases at J, with 11 bases between the two ends. The CDR3 runs to 14 residues. The CDR3 loop reads CASSLALTVHEQFF. CDR3 DNA sequence: TGTGCCAGCAGCTTAGCTCTGACAGTTCATGAGCAGTTCTTC.

The V call is TRBV6-4, the J call TRBJ2-3; 8 bases agree with TRBD2. The length of the CDR3 is 14 residues. V was pared by 4 bases and J by 5 bases, with 5 bases of the junction left unmatched. CDR1 is MRHNA and CDR2 is SNTAGT in the germline V gene. The CDR3 DNA reads as TGTGCCAGCAGTGTAGGCGGGAGGAGAGATACGCAGTATTTT. It encodes CASSVGGRRDTQYF.

A few counts support this clone. The identical CDR3 is also encoded by other nucleotide sequences in the sample. The CDR3 DNA reads TGTGCCAGCAGCGTAGACGCGGGTAGCAATCAGCCCCAGCATTTT. Its protein product is CASSVDAGSNQPQHF. The chain has TRBV9 and TRBJ1-5; no firm D call. From germline, CDR1 is SGDLS and CDR2 YYNGEE. The CDR3 has 15 residues. The V gene lost 0 bases and the J gene lost 0 bases, with 7 bases spanning the gap.

Only a few counts were recorded for this clone. The chain joins TRBV10-3 to TRBJ2-3, with TRBD2 identical over 15 bases. The CDR3 runs to 17 residues. Unmatched junction bases numbered 6, after V lost 6 bases and J lost 2 bases. Germline CDR1 is ENHRY and CDR2 is SYGVKD. CDR3 in amino acids: CAIRSGLAGGSTDTQYF. The CDR3 coding sequence is TGTGCCATCAGATCGGGACTAGCGGGGGGTTCCACAGATACGCAGTATTTT.

V and J are TRBV5-1 and TRBJ2-1; 10 bases align to TRBD1. Losses at the gene ends were 4 bases for V and 14 bases for J; bases not matched to a gene: 15. CDR3 length: 15 amino acids. Germline V gene lookup returns CDR1 SGHRS and CDR2 YFSETQ. The CDR3 bases are TGCGCCAGCAGCCTGATCGGGACAGGGGACGTTAGAAAGTTCTTC. Protein sequence: CASSLIGTGDVRKFF.